A single sample is the source of the 11 T cell receptor beta chains below, sequenced in a study of a mutant IDH1 vaccine in newly diagnosed glioma. Time point reported: week 23, last vaccination. A 20-mer mutant IDH1 peptide at 300 ug was injected subcutaneously with topical imiquimod. No cognate antigen is known for these TCRs. Only in-frame clones appear in the TCRdb table, and some are missing; sequencing was by immunoSEQ multiplex PCR. The table shows roughly 36,000 clones, with over 75% occurring only once. The sample consisted of PBMCs, taken from a glioma patient whose treatment included an IDH1 peptide vaccine. All receptors come from a man aged 35 to 55 with glioma.

CDR3 sequence: CASSLRSGSYNEQFF. The CDR3 bases are TGCGCCAGCAGCCTTAGGTCCGGCTCCTACAATGAGCAGTTCTTC. The chain recombines TRBV4-3 with TRBJ2-1; D uncertain. Trimming removed 4 bases from V and 0 bases from J, with 10 bases in between. The CDR3 is 15 amino acids. Germline V gene sequence: CDR1 LGHNA, CDR2 YSLEER.

The chain combines TRBV28 with TRBJ1-2, with a weak D call TRBD1 (6 bases). This CDR3 is 14 amino acids long. V shed 6 bases and J shed 0 bases, with 11 bases lying between them. CDR1 is MDHEN, CDR2 SYDVKM, per germline. The CDR3 DNA is TGTGCCAGCAGAAGACAGGTGGCTAACTATGGCTACACCTTC. This codes for CASRRQVANYGYTF.

In its sample, this clone was seen once. V usage is TRBV19 and J usage is TRBJ2-3, with no clear D. The CDR3 length is 11 residues. Germline V gene lookup returns CDR1 LNHDA and CDR2 SQIVND (reference sequence). V dropped 4 bases and J dropped 2 bases, with 1 base sitting between them. The CDR3 DNA sequence: TGTGCCAGTAGTACCACAGATACGCAGTATTTT. It is translated as CASSTTDTQYF.

V usage is TRBV5-6 and J usage is TRBJ1-1; D is undetermined. Trimming pared 1 base from V and 4 bases from J, leaving 11 bases between. CDR3 length: 14 residues. Germline V CDR1 and CDR2: SGHDT, YYEEEE. DNA of the CDR3: TGTGCCAGCAGCTTGATGGGGTATGGCACTGAAGCTTTCTTT. This codes for CASSLMGYGTEAFF.

The chain combines TRBV7-2 with TRBJ2-5; 16 bases map to TRBD2. V was pared by 3 bases and J by 10 bases, with 14 bases of the junction left unmatched. The CDR3 consists of 18 residues. Germline values: CDR1 SGHTA, CDR2 FQGNSA. CDR3 sequence reads: CASSFTNPGLAGGPDQYF. The CDR3 DNA reads as TGTGCCAGCAGCTTTACTAATCCGGGACTAGCGGGAGGGCCTGACCAGTACTTC.

The chain joins TRBV5-1 to TRBJ1-4; 10 bases agree with TRBD1. The germline V gene encodes CDR1 SGHRS and CDR2 YFSETQ. V lost 6 bases and J lost 0; bases outside the gene matches: 2. The CDR3 extends over 15 amino acids. CDR3 coding DNA: TGCGCCAGCATGACAGGGGGCTCAACTAATGAAAAACTGTTTTTT. It codes for CASMTGGSTNEKLFF.

This chain links TRBV19 with TRBJ1-2; 10 positions match TRBD1. From germline, CDR1 is LNHDA and CDR2 SQIVND (reference sequence). Trimming took 3 bases from V and 4 from J; bases not matched to a gene: 2. The CDR3 contains 14 residues. The CDR3 here is CASSIGQGVYGYTF. DNA for the CDR3: TGTGCCAGTAGTATTGGACAGGGGGTCTATGGCTACACCTTC.

In its sample, this clone was seen once. The J gene is TRBJ2-4, the V gene TRBV2; 7 bases fit TRBD2. CDR3 length: 16 residues. J gave up 2 bases and V 5 bases, and 9 bases lay outside the gene matches. Germline V lookup: CDR1 SNHLY, CDR2 FYNNEI. CDR3 loop: CASSSRRGDSKNIQYF. CDR3 nucleotide sequence: TGTGCCAGCAGTTCAAGACGGGGGGATTCCAAAAACATTCAGTACTTC.

The chain couples TRBV19 to TRBJ1-1; D ambiguous. The ends were cut back, 3 bases at V and 4 bases at J, with 15 bases in the middle. Germline lookup yields CDR1 LNHDA and CDR2 SQIVND (reference sequence). The CDR3 is 15 residues long. CDR3 residues: CASSISLAGGTEAFF. Here the CDR3 DNA reads TGTGCCAGTAGTATTTCTCTGGCGGGCGGCACTGAAGCTTTCTTT.

There are a few counts of this clone. The J gene is TRBJ2-2, the V gene TRBV19; 9 bases match TRBD1. CDR3 length equals 15 residues. CDR1 LNHDA and CDR2 SQIVND come from the germline V gene (reference sequence). J lost 3 bases, V lost 7 bases, and 6 bases had no gene match. As DNA, the CDR3 is TGTGCCAGTAAGTCGACAGGGGGATACACCGGGGAGCTGTTTTTT. It yields the protein CASKSTGGYTGELFF.

The chain combines TRBV9 with TRBJ2-1, with 7 bases that match TRBD1. CDR3 length: 14 residues. With 4 bases clipped from V and 1 base from J, the junction kept 2 bases outside the gene matches. Per the germline V gene, CDR1 is SGDLS and CDR2 is YYNGEE. CDR3 coding DNA: TGTGCCAGCAGCCCGACAGGGTCCTACAATGAGCAGTTCTTC. Protein: CASSPTGSYNEQFF.